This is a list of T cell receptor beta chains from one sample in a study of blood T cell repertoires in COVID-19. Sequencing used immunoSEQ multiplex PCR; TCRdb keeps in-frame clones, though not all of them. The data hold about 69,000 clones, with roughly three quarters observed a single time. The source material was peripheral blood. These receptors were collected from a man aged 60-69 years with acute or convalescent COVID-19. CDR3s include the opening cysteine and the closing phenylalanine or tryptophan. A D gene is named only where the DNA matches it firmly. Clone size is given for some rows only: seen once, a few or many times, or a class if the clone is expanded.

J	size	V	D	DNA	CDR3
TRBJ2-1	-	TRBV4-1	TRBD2	TGCGCCAGCAGACCCGCTAGCGGGGGGGCTCTGGAGCAGTTCTTC	CASRPASGGALEQFF
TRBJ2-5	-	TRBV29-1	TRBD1	TGCAGCGTTGCTGGGACAGGAGGAGAGACCCAGTACTTC	CSVAGTGGETQYF
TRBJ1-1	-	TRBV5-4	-	TGTGCCAGCAGTTTGGACAGCGGAATGAACACTGAAGCTTTCTTT	CASSLDSGMNTEAFF
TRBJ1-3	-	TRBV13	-	TGTGCCAGCAGCTGGGGCTCCTCTGGAAACACCATATATTTT	CASSWGSSGNTIYF
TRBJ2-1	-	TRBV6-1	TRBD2	TGTGCCAGCAGTGAGCGGGACTACCCACGGCAGTTCTTC	CASSERDYPRQFF
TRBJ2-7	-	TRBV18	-	TGTGCCAGCACTCAGGGATCCTCCTACGAGCAGTACTTC	CASTQGSSYEQYF
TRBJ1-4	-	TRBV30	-	TGTGCCTGGAGTGCACCCGTGGGGGGGCTACCTAATGAAAAACTGTTTTTT	CAWSAPVGGLPNEKLFF
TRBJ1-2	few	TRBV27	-	TGTGCCAGTGGGGGCTCTTTTAACTATGGCTACACCTTC	CASGGSFNYGYTF
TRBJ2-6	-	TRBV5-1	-	TGCGCCAGCAGCTCTGCGGACTATTCTGGCTCTGGGGCCAACGTCCTGACTTTC	CASSSADYSGSGANVLTF
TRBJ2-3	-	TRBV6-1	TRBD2	TGTGCCAGCAGTGAATATGCGGGGGGACCCACAGATACGCAGTATTTT	CASSEYAGGPTDTQYF
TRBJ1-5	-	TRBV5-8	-	TGTGCCAGCACTAAGTCAGGGGTCAATCAGCCCCAGCATTTT	CASTKSGVNQPQHF
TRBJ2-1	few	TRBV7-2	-	TGTGCCAGCAGCTTAACCCCGGGAGCCTACAATGAGCAGTTCTTC	CASSLTPGAYNEQFF